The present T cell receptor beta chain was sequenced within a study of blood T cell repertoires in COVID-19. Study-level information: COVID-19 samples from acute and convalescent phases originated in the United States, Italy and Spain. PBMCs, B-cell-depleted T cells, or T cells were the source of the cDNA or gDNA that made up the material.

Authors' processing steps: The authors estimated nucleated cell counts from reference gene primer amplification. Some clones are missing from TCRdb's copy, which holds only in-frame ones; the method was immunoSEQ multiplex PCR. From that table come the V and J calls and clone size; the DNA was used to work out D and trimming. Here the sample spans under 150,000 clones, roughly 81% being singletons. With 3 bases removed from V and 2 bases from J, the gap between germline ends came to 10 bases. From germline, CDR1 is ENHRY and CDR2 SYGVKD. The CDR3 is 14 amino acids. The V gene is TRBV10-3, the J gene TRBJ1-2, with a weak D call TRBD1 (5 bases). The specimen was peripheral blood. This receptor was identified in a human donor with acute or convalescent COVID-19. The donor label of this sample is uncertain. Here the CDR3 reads CAISDTGGNYGYTF. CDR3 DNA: TGTGCCATCAGTGATACGGGGGGAAACTATGGCTACACCTTC.